The 22 T cell receptor beta chains below come from one sample, sequenced in a study of cytomegalovirus exposure and HLA in healthy donors. It was with 60 Vbeta and 13 Jbeta primers that the PCR ran. Produced via immunoSEQ multiplex PCR; TCRdb's table is partial and in-frame only. The sample lists 37,000 or so clones; 75% to 85% were seen once. The specimen sequenced was PBMCs. Every receptor here comes from a woman between 40 and 55 years old in good health and CMV-seronegative.

CDR3 nucleotide sequence: TGTGCCAGCAGTTTGGGCGGGACAGGGACCTATGGCTACACCTTC. Translating gives CASSLGGTGTYGYTF. This rearrangement joins TRBV27 to TRBJ1-2; TRBD1 matches at 9 bases. Per germline, CDR1 MNHEY and CDR2 SMNVEV (reference sequence). J was trimmed by 4 bases and V by 3 bases; bases with no gene match: 6. The CDR3 sequence is 15 residues long.

The rearrangement joins TRBV10-3 to TRBJ1-5; the D is unclear. Germline loops: CDR1 ENHRY, CDR2 SYGVKD. V was pared by 3 bases and J by 0 bases, with 6 bases between. There are 14 residues in the CDR3. DNA for the CDR3: TGTGCCATCAGTGACCAGAATAGCAATCAGCCCCAGCATTTT. Translating it yields CAISDQNSNQPQHF.

The V call is TRBV5-4, the J call TRBJ2-7; 11 bases line up with TRBD1. CDR3 length: 14 residues. Germline CDR1 reads SGHNT; CDR2 reads YYREEE (reference sequence). The junction had 3 bases not matched to a gene; V was cut back by 4 bases and J by 3 bases. CDR3 coding DNA: TGTGCCAGCAGCCCCGGGACAGGGGGCTACGAGCAGTACTTC. Translated, it gives CASSPGTGGYEQYF.

The V gene is TRBV5-1, the J gene TRBJ1-5; no clear D gene. V was cut by 4 bases and J by 2 bases, with 13 bases left in between. The CDR3 has 15 residues. Per the germline V gene, CDR1 is SGHRS and CDR2 is YFSETQ. CDR3 residues: CASSPQVVGNQPQHF. CDR3 in DNA: TGCGCCAGCAGCCCGCAGGTTGTAGGCAATCAGCCCCAGCATTTT.

The chain is built from TRBV7-3 and TRBJ2-1; 7 bases line up with TRBD1. Per the germline V gene, CDR1 is SGHTA and CDR2 is FQGTGA. Trimming at V came to 5 bases and at J to 3 bases, leaving 7 bases not matched to a gene. The CDR3 length is 15 residues. CDR3 sequence: CASSQRDRVYNEQFF. Written as DNA, the CDR3 is TGTGCCAGCAGCCAAAGAGACAGGGTCTACAATGAGCAGTTCTTC.

This clone came up once. This rearrangement joins TRBV18 to TRBJ1-6; 7 bases align to TRBD1. After removal of 3 bases from V and 9 bases from J, the junction contained 11 bases not matched to a gene. This CDR3 has 16 residues. CDR1 and CDR2 (germline): KGHSH, LQKENI. The CDR3 reads CASSPAATGVSSPLHF. The CDR3 nucleotides are TGTGCCAGCTCACCGGCGGCTACAGGGGTATCTTCACCCCTCCACTTT.

A few counts support this clone. This rearrangement joins TRBV4-1 to TRBJ1-3; no definite D call. Germline V gene data show CDR1 as MGHRA and CDR2 as YSYEKL. The ends were cut back, 1 base at V and 0 bases at J, with 4 bases in the middle. The CDR3 covers 14 residues. CDR3 in amino acids: CASSQASSGNTIYF. DNA of the CDR3: TGCGCCAGCAGCCAAGCGAGCTCTGGAAACACCATATATTTT.

This chain connects TRBV2 to TRBJ2-2; 9 bases are a match to TRBD1. Germline lookup yields CDR1 SNHLY and CDR2 FYNNEI. V was clipped by 5 bases and J by 6 bases; unmatched bases: 13. The CDR3 is made up of 17 amino acids. In DNA, the CDR3 is TGTGCCAGCAGTAAAACAGGGGGCTTGTTACAATCCGGGGAGCTGTTTTTT. Amino acid sequence: CASSKTGGLLQSGELFF.

V and J are TRBV6-1 and TRBJ1-5, with D possibly matching TRBD1 (5 bases). Trimming took off 2 bases at V and 1 base at J, with 12 bases between the two ends. The CDR3 spans 16 residues. Germline V CDR1 and CDR2: MNHNS, SASEGT. The CDR3 sequence is CASSETGSGSNQPQHF. For the CDR3, the DNA is TGTGCCAGCAGTGAAACCGGATCAGGGAGCAATCAGCCCCAGCATTTT.

This chain uses TRBV7-2 with TRBJ1-1; no firm D call. The CDR3 contains 15 residues. The V gene lost 2 bases and the J gene lost 4 bases, with 14 bases spanning the gap. CDR1 and CDR2 from the germline V gene are SGHTA and FQGNSA. Here the CDR3 DNA reads TGTGCCAGCAGCTTAAGTAGGACGGGGATCACTGAAGCTTTCTTT. It is translated as CASSLSRTGITEAFF. The full variable domain, with the rest looked up from reference TRBV7-2 and TRBJ1-1, is GAGVSQSPSNKVTEKGKDVELRCDPISGHTALYWYRQSLGQGLEFLIYFQGNSAPDKSGLPSDRFSAERTGGSVSTLTIQRTQQEDSAVYLCASSLSRTGITEAFFGQGTRLTVV.

V gene TRBV20-1 combines with J gene TRBJ2-7; possibly TRBD1 for D (6 bases). Germline loops: CDR1 DFQATT, CDR2 SNEGSKA (reference sequence). CDR3 length equals 11 residues. Trimming pared 5 bases from V and 3 bases from J, leaving 8 bases between. The CDR3 DNA follows: TGCAGTGCTGTACAGGGCTACGAGCAGTACTTC. This codes for CSAVQGYEQYF.

The chain combines TRBV6-6 with TRBJ2-5, with 7 bases identical to TRBD2. The CDR3 is 13 residues long. V trimming: 9 bases; J trimming: 4 bases; junction bases outside the gene matches: 8. Germline loops: CDR1 MNHNY, CDR2 SVGAGI (reference sequence). The CDR3 loop reads CASKRGEGETQYF. The CDR3 nucleotides are TGTGCCAGTAAACGGGGGGAAGGAGAGACCCAGTACTTC.

The chain is built from TRBV28 and TRBJ1-4, with 9 bases matching TRBD1. V was pared by 2 bases and J by 7 bases, with 5 bases of the junction left unmatched. Germline CDR1 MDHEN, CDR2 SYDVKM. CDR3 length: 15 amino acids. CDR3 sequence reads: CASSLMGQGSEKLFF. The CDR3 nucleotides read TGTGCCAGCAGTTTAATGGGACAGGGAAGTGAAAAACTGTTTTTT.

This clone was detected once. The V call is TRBV6-5, the J call TRBJ2-1; D not resolved. CDR3 length: 15 amino acids. The germline V and J ends were trimmed by 2 bases and 0 bases, with 8 bases remaining between them. Germline CDR1 and CDR2: MNHEY and SVGAGI. CDR3 nucleotides: TGTGCCAGCAGTTACAGTAGGAGCTCCTACAATGAGCAGTTCTTC. The encoded protein is CASSYSRSSYNEQFF.

The rearrangement links TRBV7-9 to TRBJ1-2; possibly TRBD1 for D (6 bases). CDR1 and CDR2 (germline): SEHNR, FQNEAQ (reference sequence). V dropped 2 bases and J dropped 3 bases, with 10 bases sitting between them. The CDR3 spans 14 residues. The CDR3 region has the DNA TGTGCCAGCAGCTTATGGGGGCTCGACTATGGCTACACCTTC. It specifies CASSLWGLDYGYTF.

The rearrangement joins TRBV4-3 to TRBJ2-2; D perhaps matches TRBD2 (7 bases). CDR3 size: 18 residues. The V gene's germline CDR1 is LGHNA and CDR2 YSLEER. The V and J ends lost 0 bases and 7 bases respectively, with 21 bases between them. The CDR3 is CASSQEGGVGRRIGELFF. For the CDR3, the DNA is TGCGCCAGCAGCCAAGAAGGGGGGGTTGGGCGACGGATCGGGGAGCTGTTTTTT.

This clone was counted only a few times. This chain connects TRBV7-9 to TRBJ2-1; weak D call: TRBD2 (5 bases). The germline V gene has CDR1 SEHNR and CDR2 FQNEAQ (reference sequence). V was cut by 8 bases and J by 2 bases, with 22 bases left in between. This CDR3 is built from 17 residues. The CDR3 spells CASRHALGRRTYNEQFF. CDR3 DNA sequence: TGTGCCAGCCGACACGCCCTTGGCAGGAGGACCTACAATGAGCAGTTCTTC.

The chain employs TRBV19 and TRBJ2-1; 10 bases are a match to TRBD2. The V and J ends lost 5 bases and 5 bases, in that order; junction bases with no gene match: 9. Germline V gene sequence: CDR1 LNHDA, CDR2 SQIVND (reference sequence). The CDR3 is made up of 16 amino acids. The CDR3 coding sequence is TGTGCCAGTAGTCTCCCGGGACTAGCGTCCAACAATGAGCAGTTCTTC. This sequence encodes CASSLPGLASNNEQFF.

This chain's CDR3 is CATKMGQGDNEQFF. The CDR3 DNA is TGTGCCACCAAGATGGGACAGGGAGACAATGAGCAGTTCTTC. The rearrangement links TRBV2 to TRBJ2-1; 9 nucleotides align to TRBD1. The CDR3 has 14 residues. CDR1 and CDR2 from the germline V gene are SNHLY and FYNNEI. Germline trimming cut 10 bases from V and 5 bases from J; bases unmatched to any gene: 9. Together with reference TRBV2 and TRBJ2-1, the CDR3 gives the full variable domain: EPEVTQTPSHQVTQMGQEVILRCVPISNHLYFYWYRQILGQKVEFLVSFYNNEISEKSEIFDDQFSVERPDGSNFTLKIRSTKLEDSAMYFCATKMGQGDNEQFFGPGTRLTVL.

This sequence joins TRBV28 and TRBJ2-5, with TRBD2 as a possible D gene (7 bases). The V end lost 5 bases, the J end lost 5 bases, and 15 bases lay between the germline ends. There are 14 residues in the CDR3. Per the germline V gene, CDR1 is MDHEN and CDR2 is SYDVKM. The CDR3 loop is CASSPSRGAETQYF. CDR3 in DNA: TGTGCCAGCAGTCCCTCCCGGGGGGCCGAGACCCAGTACTTC. Full variable domain (missing parts from reference TRBV28 and TRBJ2-5): DVKVTQSSRYLVKRTGEKVFLECVQDMDHENMFWYRQDPGLGLRLIYFSYDVKMKEKGDIPEGYSVSREKKERFSLILESASTNQTSMYLCASSPSRGAETQYFGPGTRLLVL.

J is TRBJ1-3 and V is TRBV4-1, with 8 bases lining up with TRBD1. The germline V gene has CDR1 MGHRA and CDR2 YSYEKL. This CDR3 comprises 16 residues. The V and J ends lost 0 bases and 2 bases, in that order; junction bases with no gene match: 3. The CDR3 nucleotides are TGCGCCAGCAGCCAAGATTCGGACAGGGCTGGAAACACCATATATTTT. Protein: CASSQDSDRAGNTIYF.

This clone was recorded a few times. This rearrangement joins TRBV27 to TRBJ1-2; D perhaps matches TRBD1 (6 bases). Germline V gene data show CDR1 as MNHEY and CDR2 as SMNVEV (reference sequence). The CDR3 has 14 residues. The ends were cut back, 7 bases at V and 7 bases at J, with 19 bases in the middle. CDR3: CASKWTADEGGYTF. The CDR3 DNA is TGTGCCAGCAAATGGACAGCCGATGAAGGTGGCTACACCTTC.